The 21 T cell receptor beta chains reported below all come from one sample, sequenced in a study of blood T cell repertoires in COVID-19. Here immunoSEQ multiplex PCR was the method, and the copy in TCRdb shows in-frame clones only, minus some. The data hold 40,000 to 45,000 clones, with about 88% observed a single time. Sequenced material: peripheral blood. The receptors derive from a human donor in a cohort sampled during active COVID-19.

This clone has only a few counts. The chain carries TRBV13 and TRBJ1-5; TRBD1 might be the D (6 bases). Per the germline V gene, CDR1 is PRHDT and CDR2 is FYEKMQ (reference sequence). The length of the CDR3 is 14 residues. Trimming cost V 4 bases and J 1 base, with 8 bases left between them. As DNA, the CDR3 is TGTGCCAGCAGCTCCAGGGGAAGCAATCAGCCCCAGCATTTT. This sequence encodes CASSSRGSNQPQHF.

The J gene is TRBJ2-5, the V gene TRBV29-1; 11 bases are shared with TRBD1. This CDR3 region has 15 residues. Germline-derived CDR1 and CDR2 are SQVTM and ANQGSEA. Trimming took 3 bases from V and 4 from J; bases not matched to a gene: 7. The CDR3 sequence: CSVDGGQGVPETQYF. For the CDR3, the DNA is TGCAGCGTTGATGGGGGACAGGGGGTACCAGAGACCCAGTACTTC.

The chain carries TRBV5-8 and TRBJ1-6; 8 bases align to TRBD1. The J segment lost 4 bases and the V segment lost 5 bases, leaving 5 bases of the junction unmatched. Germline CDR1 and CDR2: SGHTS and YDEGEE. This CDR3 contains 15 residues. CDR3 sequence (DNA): TGTGCCAGCAGGGGGACAGGAAGTTATAATTCACCCCTCCACTTT. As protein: CASRGTGSYNSPLHF.

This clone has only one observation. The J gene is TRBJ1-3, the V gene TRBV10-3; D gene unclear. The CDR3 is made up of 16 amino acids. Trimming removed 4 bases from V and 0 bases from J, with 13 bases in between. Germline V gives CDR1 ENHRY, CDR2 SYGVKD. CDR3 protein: CAISGETVSSGNTIYF. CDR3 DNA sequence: TGTGCCATCAGTGGGGAGACGGTGAGCTCTGGAAACACCATATATTTT.

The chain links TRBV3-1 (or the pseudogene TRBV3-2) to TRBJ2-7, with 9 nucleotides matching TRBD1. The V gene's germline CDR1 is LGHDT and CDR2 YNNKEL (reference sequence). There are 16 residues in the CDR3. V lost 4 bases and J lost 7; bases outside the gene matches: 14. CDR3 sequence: CASSPGPQGATEEQYF. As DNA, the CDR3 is TGTGCCAGCAGCCCAGGACCACAGGGGGCCACGGAGGAGCAGTACTTC.

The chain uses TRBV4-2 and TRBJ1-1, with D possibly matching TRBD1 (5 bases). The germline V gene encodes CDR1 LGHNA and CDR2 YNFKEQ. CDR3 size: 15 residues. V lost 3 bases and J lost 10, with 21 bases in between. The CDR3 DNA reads TGTGCCAGCAGCCAGGAAAGACAGCCCGAATCTCCAGCTTTCTTT. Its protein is CASSQERQPESPAFF.

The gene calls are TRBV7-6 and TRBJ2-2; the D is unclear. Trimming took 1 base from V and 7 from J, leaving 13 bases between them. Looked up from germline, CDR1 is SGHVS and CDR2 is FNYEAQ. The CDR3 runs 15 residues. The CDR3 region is CASSLGLSSGGELFF. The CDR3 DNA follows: TGTGCCAGCAGCTTAGGACTTAGCTCTGGCGGGGAGCTGTTTTTT.

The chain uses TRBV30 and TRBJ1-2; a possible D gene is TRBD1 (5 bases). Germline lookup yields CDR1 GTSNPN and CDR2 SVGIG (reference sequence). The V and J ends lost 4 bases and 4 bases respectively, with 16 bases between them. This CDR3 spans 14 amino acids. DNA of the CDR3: TGTGCCTGGATCCCCCCCGGGGGGGGCTATGGCTACACCTTC. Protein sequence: CAWIPPGGGYGYTF.

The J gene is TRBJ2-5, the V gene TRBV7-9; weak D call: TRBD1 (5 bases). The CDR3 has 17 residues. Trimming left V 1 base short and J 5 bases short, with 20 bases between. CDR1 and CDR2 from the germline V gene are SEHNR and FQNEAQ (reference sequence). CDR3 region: CASSLVFNEGASETQYF. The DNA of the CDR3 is TGTGCCAGCAGCTTAGTTTTTAACGAAGGGGCATCGGAGACCCAGTACTTC.

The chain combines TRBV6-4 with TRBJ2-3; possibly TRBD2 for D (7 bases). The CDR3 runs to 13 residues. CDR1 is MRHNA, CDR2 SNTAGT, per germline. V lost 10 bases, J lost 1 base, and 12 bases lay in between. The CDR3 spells CATAGAGTDTQYF. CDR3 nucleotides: TGTGCCACCGCGGGGGCCGGCACAGATACGCAGTATTTT.

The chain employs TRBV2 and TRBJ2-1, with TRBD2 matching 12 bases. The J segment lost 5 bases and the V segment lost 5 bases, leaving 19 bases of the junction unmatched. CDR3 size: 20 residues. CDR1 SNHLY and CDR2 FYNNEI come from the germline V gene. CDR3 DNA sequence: TGTGCCAGCAGTCATATACCCTTGACTAGCGGGGGCCCCCCAAACAATGAGCAGTTCTTC. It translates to CASSHIPLTSGGPPNNEQFF.

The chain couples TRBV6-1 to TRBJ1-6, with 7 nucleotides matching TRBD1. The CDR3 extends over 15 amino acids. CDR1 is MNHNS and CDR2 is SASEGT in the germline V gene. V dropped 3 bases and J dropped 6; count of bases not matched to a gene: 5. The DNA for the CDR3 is TGTGCCAGCAGTGAGACGACAGGGATTAATTCACCCCTCCACTTT. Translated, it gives CASSETTGINSPLHF.

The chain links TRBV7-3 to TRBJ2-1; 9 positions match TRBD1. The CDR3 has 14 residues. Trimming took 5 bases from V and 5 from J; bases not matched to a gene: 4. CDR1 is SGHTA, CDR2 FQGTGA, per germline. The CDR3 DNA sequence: TGTGCCAGCAGCGTGGACAGGGGCGACAATGAGCAGTTCTTC. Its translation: CASSVDRGDNEQFF.

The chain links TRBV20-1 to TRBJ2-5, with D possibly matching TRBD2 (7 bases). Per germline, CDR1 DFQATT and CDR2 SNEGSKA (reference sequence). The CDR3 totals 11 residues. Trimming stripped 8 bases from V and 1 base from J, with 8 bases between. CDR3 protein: CSRGGQETQYF. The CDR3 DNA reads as TGCAGTAGGGGGGGCCAAGAGACCCAGTACTTC.

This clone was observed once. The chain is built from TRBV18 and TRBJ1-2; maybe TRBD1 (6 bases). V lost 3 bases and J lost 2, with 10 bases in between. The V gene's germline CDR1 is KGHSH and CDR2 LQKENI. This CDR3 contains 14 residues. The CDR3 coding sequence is TGTGCCAGCTCACCTAACACAGGGAACTATGGCTACACCTTC. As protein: CASSPNTGNYGYTF.

CDR3 nucleotides: TGTGCCTGGAGTGTTTTGGACAGATTCACTGAAGCTTTCTTT. This codes for CAWSVLDRFTEAFF. The chain couples TRBV30 to TRBJ1-1; D possibly corresponds to TRBD1 (6 bases). Germline V CDR1 and CDR2: GTSNPN, SVGIG (reference sequence). The CDR3 spans 14 residues. V dropped 0 bases and J dropped 4 bases, with 12 bases sitting between them.

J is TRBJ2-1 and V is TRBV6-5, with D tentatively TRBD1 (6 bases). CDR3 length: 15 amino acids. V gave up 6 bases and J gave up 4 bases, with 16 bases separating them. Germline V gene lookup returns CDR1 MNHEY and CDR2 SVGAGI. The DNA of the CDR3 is TGTGCCAGCAGCGAGGGGGATTGGACATACAATGAGCAGTTCTTC. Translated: CASSEGDWTYNEQFF.

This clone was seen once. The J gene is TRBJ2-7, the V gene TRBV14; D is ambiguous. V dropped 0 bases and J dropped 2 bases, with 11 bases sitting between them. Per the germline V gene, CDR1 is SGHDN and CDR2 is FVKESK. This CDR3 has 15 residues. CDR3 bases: TGTGCCAGCAGCCAAGATCGGGTGGCTACCTACGAGCAGTACTTC. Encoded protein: CASSQDRVATYEQYF.

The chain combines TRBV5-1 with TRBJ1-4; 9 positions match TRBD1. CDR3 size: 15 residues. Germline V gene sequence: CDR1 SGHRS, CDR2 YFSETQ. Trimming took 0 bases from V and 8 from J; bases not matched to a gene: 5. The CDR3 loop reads CASSLGDRVGEKLFF. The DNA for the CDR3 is TGCGCCAGCAGCTTGGGGGACAGGGTCGGCGAAAAACTGTTTTTT.

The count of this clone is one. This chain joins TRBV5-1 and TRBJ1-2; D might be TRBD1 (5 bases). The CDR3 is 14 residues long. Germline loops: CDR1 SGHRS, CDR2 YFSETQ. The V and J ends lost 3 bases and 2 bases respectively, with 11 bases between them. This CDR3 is CASSSGGGNYGYTF. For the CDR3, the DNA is TGCGCCAGCAGCTCTGGCGGGGGGAACTATGGCTACACCTTC.

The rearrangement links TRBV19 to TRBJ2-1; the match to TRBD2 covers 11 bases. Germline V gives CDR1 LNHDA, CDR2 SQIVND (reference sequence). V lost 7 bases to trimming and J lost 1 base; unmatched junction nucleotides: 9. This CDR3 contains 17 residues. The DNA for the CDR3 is TGTGCCAGTAAGGGTACTAGCGGGGGTAGGTCCTACAATGAGCAGTTCTTC. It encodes CASKGTSGGRSYNEQFF.